The 22 T cell receptor beta chains below come from one sample, sequenced in a study of shared clonotypes between healthy human individuals. The table came from immunoSEQ multiplex PCR; TCRdb's copy has only in-frame clones and leaves some out. The sample records 600,000 to 750,000 clones, about 92% being singletons. Specimen: memory CD8+ T cells from PBMCs. Subset here: CD45RO+ cells pooled with CCR7-negative TemRA cells. Every receptor here comes from a man between 18 and 35 years old in good health. Some clones in this sample may be carry-over from other donors' samples.

Regarding this clone: This may stem from a read error, because a much larger clone lies one nucleotide away. The chain links TRBV11-2 to TRBJ2-7; 8 bases align to TRBD1. CDR1 and CDR2 (germline): SGHAT, FQNNGV. Unmatched junction bases numbered 5, after V lost 5 bases and J lost 2 bases. The CDR3 loop spans 14 amino acids. The CDR3 DNA reads TGTGCCAGCAGCATCGGGACAGGTACCTACGAGCAGTACTTC. Its protein is CASSIGTGTYEQYF. Filled out from reference TRBV11-2 and TRBJ2-7, the complete variable domain reads EAGVAQSPRYKIIEKRQSVAFWCNPISGHATLYWYQQILGQGPKLLIQFQNNGVVDDSQLPKDRFSAERLKGVDSTLKIQPAKLEDSAVYLCASSIGTGTYEQYFGPGTRLTVT.

As for this clone: This same CDR3 is encoded by further DNA sequences in the sample. This chain connects TRBV6-1 to TRBJ2-7, with no clear D. Per germline, CDR1 MNHNS and CDR2 SASEGT. The CDR3 has 13 amino acids. Trimming left V 0 bases short and J 3 bases short, with 6 bases between. The DNA of the CDR3 is TGTGCCAGCAGTGAAGCTGGAGACTACGAGCAGTACTTC. Its translation is CASSEAGDYEQYF.

The V and J genes are TRBV27 and TRBJ2-7; D is tentatively TRBD1 or TRBD2 (5 bases each). This CDR3 is 14 amino acids long. Trimming shortened V by 6 bases and J by 2 bases, and 14 bases separated the two germline ends. The germline V gene encodes CDR1 MNHEY and CDR2 SMNVEV (reference sequence). CDR3: CASRWGGPTYEQYF. CDR3 DNA: TGTGCCAGCAGGTGGGGCGGGCCGACCTACGAGCAGTACTTC.

As concerns this clone: The sample carries other DNA sequences with the same CDR3. Here the CDR3 DNA reads TGTGCCAGCAGCCCAGGGGGCGACTATGGCTACACCTTC. Protein product: CASSPGGDYGYTF. V and J are TRBV28 and TRBJ1-2; 8 bases match TRBD1. The germline gives CDR1 MDHEN, CDR2 SYDVKM. The CDR3 loop spans 13 amino acids. J was trimmed by 3 bases and V by 6 bases; bases with no gene match: 3.

J is TRBJ2-1 and V is TRBV6-5, with a tentative D call TRBD2 (6 bases). This CDR3 is 16 amino acids long. Trimming took off 2 bases at V and 0 bases at J, with 11 bases between the two ends. Per the germline V gene, CDR1 is MNHEY and CDR2 is SVGAGI. The CDR3 loop is CASSYSSGPSYNEQFF. CDR3 DNA: TGTGCCAGCAGTTACAGTAGCGGACCCTCCTACAATGAGCAGTTCTTC.

The chain couples TRBV7-9 to TRBJ1-4; D gene uncertain. The germline V gene encodes CDR1 SEHNR and CDR2 FQNEAQ (reference sequence). This CDR3 has 14 residues. Trimming shortened V by 5 bases and J by 0 bases, and 7 bases separated the two germline ends. This CDR3 is CASSPGPTNEKLFF. CDR3 coding DNA: TGTGCCAGCAGCCCGGGTCCAACTAATGAAAAACTGTTTTTT.

This clone appeared a few times. V usage is TRBV7-6 and J usage is TRBJ2-7; TRBD1 matches 9 bases. There are 13 residues in the CDR3. Unmatched junction bases numbered 2, after V lost 4 bases and J lost 4 bases. Germline CDR1 and CDR2: SGHVS and FNYEAQ. The CDR3 DNA sequence: TGTGCCAGCAGCTCAGGGACAGGGTACGAGCAGTACTTC. Translating it yields CASSSGTGYEQYF.

The chain has TRBV28 and TRBJ2-7; the match to TRBD2 covers 9 bases. Germline CDR1 MDHEN, CDR2 SYDVKM. This CDR3 region has 19 residues. Germline trimming cut 0 bases from V and 2 bases from J; bases unmatched to any gene: 14. The CDR3 DNA follows: TGTGCCAGCAGTTTATGGGGGGCAACGGGACTAGCTGGGGCCTACGAGCAGTACTTC. This gives the protein CASSLWGATGLAGAYEQYF.

This chain uses TRBV29-1 with TRBJ2-1; TRBD1 is a possible D gene (5 bases). Germline V lookup: CDR1 SQVTM, CDR2 ANQGSEA. The CDR3 totals 13 residues. Trimming took off 4 bases at V and 2 bases at J, with 9 bases between the two ends. CDR3 amino acids: CSVGRVTYNEQFF. DNA of the CDR3: TGCAGCGTTGGCAGGGTAACCTACAATGAGCAGTTCTTC.

The chain is built from TRBV28 and TRBJ2-5; D assignment may be TRBD1 or TRBD2 (7 bases each). CDR3 length: 16 residues. V lost 1 base and J 4 bases, leaving 16 bases between the germline ends. From germline, CDR1 is MDHEN and CDR2 SYDVKM. The CDR3: CASSLLSGGGGETQYF. In DNA form, the CDR3 reads TGTGCCAGCAGTTTATTGTCAGGGGGAGGGGGAGAGACCCAGTACTTC.

The chain couples TRBV5-5 to TRBJ2-7, with D unclear. V was trimmed by 0 bases and J by 3 bases, leaving 10 bases between them. Germline lookup yields CDR1 SGHKS and CDR2 YYEKEE (reference sequence). The CDR3 spans 14 residues. CDR3 sequence (DNA): TGTGCCAGCAGCTTGGTGGCAGGATACTACGAGCAGTACTTC. It translates to CASSLVAGYYEQYF.

This sequence joins TRBV13 and TRBJ2-1, with 8 positions matching TRBD2. Germline V gene sequence: CDR1 PRHDT, CDR2 FYEKMQ (reference sequence). Trimming removed 3 bases from V and 5 bases from J; junction bases left unmatched: 9. The CDR3 is made up of 16 amino acids. The CDR3 loop is CASSLFEAGVHNEQFF. CDR3 in DNA: TGTGCCAGCAGCTTGTTCGAAGCGGGAGTCCACAATGAGCAGTTCTTC. Using reference TRBV13 and TRBJ2-1 for the parts outside the CDR3, the full variable domain is AAGVIQSPRHLIKEKRETATLKCYPIPRHDTVYWYQQGPGQDPQFLISFYEKMQSDKGSIPDRFSAQQFSDYHSELNMSSLELGDSALYFCASSLFEAGVHNEQFFGPGTRLTVL.

This clone was seen a handful of times. This chain joins TRBV27 and TRBJ1-5; 7 nucleotides align to TRBD1. The CDR3 spans 14 residues. After removal of 5 bases from V and 5 bases from J, the junction contained 6 bases not matched to a gene. CDR1 is MNHEY and CDR2 is SMNVEV in the germline V gene (reference sequence). CDR3 nucleotide sequence: TGTGCCAGCAGTCCGACAGGGCCGGATCAGCCCCAGCATTTT. Its translation: CASSPTGPDQPQHF.

The genes are TRBV14 and TRBJ2-2; D ambiguous. The CDR3 totals 17 residues. The ends were cut back, 0 bases at V and 7 bases at J, with 18 bases in the middle. CDR1 is SGHDN and CDR2 is FVKESK in the germline V gene. The CDR3 DNA reads as TGTGCCAGCAGCCAAGACCTATTCTACTGGCGCGGCGGGGAGCTGTTTTTT. Encoded protein: CASSQDLFYWRGGELFF.

The chain links TRBV4-3 to TRBJ1-3; D may be TRBD1 (5 bases). V was clipped by 6 bases and J by 1 base, with 19 bases between them. Germline values: CDR1 LGHNA, CDR2 YSLEER. The CDR3 spans 17 residues. The CDR3 DNA reads as TGCGCCAGCAGTCCGGGGTCGAAACCAGGGTCTGGAAACACCATATATTTT. Amino acids: CASSPGSKPGSGNTIYF.

The V gene is TRBV27, the J gene TRBJ1-5; tentatively, D is TRBD1 (6 bases). Trimming removed 5 bases at V and 6 bases at J, with 11 bases between. The CDR3 has 13 amino acids. In germline, CDR1 is MNHEY, CDR2 SMNVEV (reference sequence). In nucleotides, the CDR3 is TGTGCCAGCAGTAACAGGGTCGGTCAGCCCCAGCATTTT. Translation gives CASSNRVGQPQHF.

This chain joins TRBV5-1 and TRBJ1-1; D is uncertain. V lost 0 bases to trimming and J lost 6 bases, with 12 bases between them. The CDR3 runs 14 residues. CDR1 is SGHRS and CDR2 is YFSETQ in the germline V gene. CDR3 sequence (DNA): TGCGCCAGCAGCTTGGCCTCCTCCGCACCTGAAGCTTTCTTT. As protein: CASSLASSAPEAFF.

The chain combines TRBV7-9 with TRBJ2-7, with 7 bases lining up with TRBD2. Germline loops: CDR1 SEHNR, CDR2 FQNEAQ (reference sequence). The CDR3 consists of 14 residues. Trimming removed 3 bases from V and 2 bases from J; junction bases left unmatched: 4. As DNA, the CDR3 is TGTGCCAGCAGCTTGTGGGGACTACCCTACGAGCAGTACTTC. It translates to CASSLWGLPYEQYF.

The V gene is TRBV19, the J gene TRBJ2-1, with 8 bases matching TRBD1. CDR3 length equals 16 residues. The germline V gene has CDR1 LNHDA and CDR2 SQIVND (reference sequence). J gave up 6 bases and V 6 bases, and 13 bases lay outside the gene matches. The CDR3 coding sequence is TGTGCCAGTAGCCCCACAGGGGGGAGATCCGGCAATGAGCAGTTCTTC. Protein product: CASSPTGGRSGNEQFF.

The genes are TRBV7-9 and TRBJ2-6; the D is unclear. CDR3 length: 19 residues. With 2 bases removed from V and 0 bases from J, the gap between germline ends came to 17 bases. From germline, CDR1 is SEHNR and CDR2 FQNEAQ (reference sequence). This CDR3 reads CASSLRSERSLSGANVLTF. CDR3 in DNA: TGTGCCAGCAGCTTAAGGTCCGAGCGAAGCCTCTCTGGGGCCAACGTCCTGACTTTC.

This rearrangement joins TRBV13 to TRBJ2-7; D remains ambiguous. The germline V and J ends were trimmed by 5 bases and 4 bases, with 24 bases remaining between them. The CDR3 runs 17 residues. Germline V CDR1 and CDR2: PRHDT, FYEKMQ (reference sequence). The CDR3 nucleotides are TGTGCCAGCAGCCCTAGAGACGGAGCTAACTACCAATACGAGCAGTACTTC. It encodes CASSPRDGANYQYEQYF.

Notes on this clone: This may arise from a read error, as a much more abundant clone is one base away. The gene calls are TRBV6-5 and TRBJ2-7; D not resolved. Germline CDR1 and CDR2: MNHEY and SVGAGI. V was clipped by 6 bases and J by 4 bases, with 4 bases between them. The CDR3 totals 10 residues. The CDR3 region has the DNA TGTGCCAGCAGGGAATACGAGCAGTACTTC. This translates into CASREYEQYF.